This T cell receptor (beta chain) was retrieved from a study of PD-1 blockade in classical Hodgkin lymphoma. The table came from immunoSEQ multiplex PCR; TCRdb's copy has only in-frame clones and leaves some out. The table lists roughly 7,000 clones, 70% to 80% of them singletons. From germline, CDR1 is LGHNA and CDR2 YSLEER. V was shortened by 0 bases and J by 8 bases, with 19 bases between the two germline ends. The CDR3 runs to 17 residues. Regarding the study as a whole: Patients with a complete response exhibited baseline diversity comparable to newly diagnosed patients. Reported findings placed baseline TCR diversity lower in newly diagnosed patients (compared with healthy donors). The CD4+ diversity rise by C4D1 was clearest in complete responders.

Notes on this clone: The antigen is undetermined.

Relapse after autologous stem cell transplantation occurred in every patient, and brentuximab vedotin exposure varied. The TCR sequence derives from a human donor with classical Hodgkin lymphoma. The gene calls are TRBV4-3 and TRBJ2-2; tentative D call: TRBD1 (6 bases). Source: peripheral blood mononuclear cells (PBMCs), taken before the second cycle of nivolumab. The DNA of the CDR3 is TGCGCCAGCAGCCAAGATCAGTGGGGGCTATTAACAGGGGAGCTGTTTTTT. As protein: CASSQDQWGLLTGELFF.